The 10 T cell receptor beta chains in this list originate from one sample, sequenced in a study of shared clonotypes between healthy human individuals (dated by TCRdb to about 2020). The library relied on the immunoSEQ multiplex PCR assay. TCRdb mirrors the immuneACCESS table, restricted to in-frame sequences. Some clones are absent from its copies; in checked studies, under half trace to an unresolved V gene, and the reason for the others is unknown. The sample yields approximately 2.4 million clones; nearly 97% were counted once. Clones ranked in the top ten supply around 0.13% of the sample. Sequenced material: naive CD4+ T cells sorted from blood. The sample's cell subset or site label is to be understood as: CD45RA+ positively selected. The source is a man aged 18 to 30 in good health.

The rearrangement joins TRBV5-1 to TRBJ2-1, with 9 positions matching TRBD2. This CDR3 has 17 residues. The V segment lost 1 base and the J segment 6 bases; nucleotides outside the gene matches: 11. CDR1 and CDR2 (germline): SGHRS, YFSETQ. This CDR3 reads CASSLPLAGLGSNEQFF. The CDR3, as DNA: TGCGCCAGCAGCTTGCCGCTAGCGGGGCTAGGGAGCAATGAGCAGTTCTTC.

The chain recombines TRBV29-1 with TRBJ2-3; D uncertain. This CDR3 has 12 residues. V lost 8 bases, J lost 0 bases, and 9 bases lay in between. Germline assignment: CDR1 SQVTM and CDR2 ANQGSEA. CDR3 sequence: CSHVVSTDTQYF. The CDR3 DNA reads TGCAGCCATGTGGTGAGCACAGATACGCAGTATTTT.

The V call is TRBV7-3, the J call TRBJ1-5; D unresolved. CDR1 and CDR2 from the germline V gene are SGHTA and FQGTGA. CDR3 length: 13 amino acids. Trimming took off 0 bases at V and 6 bases at J, with 6 bases between the two ends. The CDR3 reads CASSLTDGQPQHF. The DNA for the CDR3 is TGTGCCAGCAGCTTAACAGACGGTCAGCCCCAGCATTTT.

This chain uses TRBV6-6 with TRBJ2-7, with D perhaps matching TRBD1 or TRBD2 (5 bases each). V lost 1 base and J 7 bases, leaving 8 bases between the germline ends. This CDR3 comprises 12 residues. The germline CDR1 and CDR2 sequences are MNHNY and SVGAGI (reference sequence). CDR3 amino acids: CASSYWGGEQYF. The CDR3 DNA is TGTGCCAGCAGTTACTGGGGCGGGGAGCAGTACTTC.

The chain has TRBV6-4 and TRBJ2-3; D is unclear. Trimming shortened V by 9 bases and J by 0 bases, and 7 bases separated the two germline ends. CDR1 is MRHNA and CDR2 is SNTAGT in the germline V gene. This CDR3 contains 12 residues. CDR3 sequence reads: CASASSTDTQYF. CDR3 in DNA: TGTGCCAGTGCATCTAGCACAGATACGCAGTATTTT.

The count of this clone is one. The chain has TRBV11-2 and TRBJ2-1; possible D gene TRBD2, 6 bases. Germline CDR1 SGHAT, CDR2 FQNNGV. The V end was cut by 1 base, the J end by 5 bases, with 12 bases between. The CDR3 totals 15 residues. In DNA form, the CDR3 reads TGTGCCAGCAGCTTAGTCGGGGGTAGTGACAATGAGCAGTTCTTC. Amino acid sequence: CASSLVGGSDNEQFF.

The sample holds one count of this clone. For the CDR3, the DNA is TGCGCCAGCAGCCCCGGGACGGATAAGTGGGATACGCAGTATTTT. Translating gives CASSPGTDKWDTQYF. The chain combines TRBV5-1 with TRBJ2-3; D tentatively fits TRBD1 or TRBD2 (5 bases each). CDR1 is SGHRS, CDR2 YFSETQ, per germline. The V and J ends lost 4 bases and 6 bases respectively, with 18 bases between them. This CDR3 has 15 amino acids.

This sequence joins TRBV4-1 and TRBJ2-7; D unresolved. This CDR3 spans 13 amino acids. The germline V gene encodes CDR1 MGHRA and CDR2 YSYEKL. V was clipped by 8 bases and J by 3 bases, with 14 bases between them. This chain's CDR3 is CASRSAVNYEQYF. CDR3 DNA sequence: TGCGCCAGCCGCTCGGCGGTGAACTACGAGCAGTACTTC.

The V and J genes are TRBV5-5 and TRBJ2-7; TRBD1 matches at 7 bases. With V trimmed by 4 bases and J by 6 bases, 4 bases remained unmatched. CDR3 length: 12 amino acids. Germline V gene sequence: CDR1 SGHKS, CDR2 YYEKEE (reference sequence). CDR3 bases: TGTGCCAGCAGCCTCACAGGGGTCGAGCAGTACTTC. Its translation is CASSLTGVEQYF.

V gene TRBV6-1 combines with J gene TRBJ2-1; 7 bases fit TRBD2. V was pared by 2 bases and J by 2 bases, with 6 bases of the junction left unmatched. Looked up from germline, CDR1 is MNHNS and CDR2 is SASEGT. The CDR3 consists of 16 residues. For the CDR3, the DNA is TGTGCCAGCAGTGAATCGGCTAGCGGACCCTACAATGAGCAGTTCTTC. Amino acid sequence: CASSESASGPYNEQFF.